Shown below are 14 T cell receptor beta chains from a single sample sequenced in a study of T cell responses to AZD1222 COVID-19 vaccine. The table came from immunoSEQ multiplex PCR; TCRdb's copy has only in-frame clones and leaves some out. The sample has 120,000 to 150,000 clones; around 90% are singletons. Source: peripheral blood, taken 28 days after the second AZD1222 dose. The source of these receptors is an adult who received the AZD1222 COVID-19 vaccine.

The rearrangement uses TRBV18 and TRBJ2-5, with TRBD1 identical over 10 bases. The CDR3 loop spans 14 amino acids. V lost 4 bases and J lost 3; bases outside the gene matches: 2. CDR1 and CDR2 from the germline V gene are KGHSH and LQKENI. CDR3 bases: TGTGCCAGCTCACGGGACAGGGGAGAAGAGACCCAGTACTTC. Its translation: CASSRDRGEETQYF.

The chain carries TRBV2 and TRBJ2-5; D remains ambiguous. Germline CDR1 is SNHLY and CDR2 is FYNNEI. The CDR3 is 14 residues long. The V end lost 8 bases, the J end lost 1 base, and 14 bases lay between the germline ends. Written as DNA, the CDR3 is TGTGCCAGCTCCGTCCAGCGTCCCCAAGAGACCCAGTACTTC. It codes for CASSVQRPQETQYF.

This clone occurred once. This chain uses TRBV12-5 with TRBJ2-7, with a possible D match to TRBD1 (5 bases). Germline CDR1 reads LGHNT; CDR2 reads FRNRAP. This CDR3 has 14 amino acids. V was clipped by 0 bases and J by 8 bases, with 14 bases between them. CDR3 amino acids: CASGLVHRRQKQYF. CDR3 DNA: TGTGCTAGTGGTTTGGTACACAGGCGACAAAAGCAGTACTTC.

This chain connects TRBV29-1 to TRBJ1-5; TRBD1 matches 7 bases. CDR3 length equals 13 residues. V lost 7 bases and J lost 6; bases outside the gene matches: 9. Germline CDR1 is SQVTM and CDR2 is ANQGSEA. The CDR3 region is CSAQGGPGQPQHF. CDR3 bases: TGCAGCGCCCAGGGGGGGCCGGGTCAGCCCCAGCATTTT.

The chain couples TRBV7-2 to TRBJ2-7, with TRBD2 matching 11 bases. Trimming removed 6 bases from V and 3 bases from J; junction bases left unmatched: 7. Germline loops: CDR1 SGHTA, CDR2 FQGNSA. This CDR3 has 15 residues. In DNA form, the CDR3 reads TGTGCCAGCAGTTTCCTAGCGGGAGGTCTCTACGAGCAGTACTTC. Amino acids: CASSFLAGGLYEQYF.

This chain connects TRBV9 to TRBJ2-6; D gene uncertain. This CDR3 is built from 16 residues. Germline-derived CDR1 and CDR2 are SGDLS and YYNGEE. V dropped 4 bases and J dropped 0 bases, with 11 bases sitting between them. CDR3 nucleotides: TGTGCCAGCAGCCATCCTTGGGACTCTGGGGCCAACGTCCTGACTTTC. Protein sequence: CASSHPWDSGANVLTF.

This chain uses TRBV6-5 with TRBJ1-3; D remains unclear. CDR3 length: 12 residues. Trimming pared 4 bases from V and 4 bases from J, leaving 5 bases between. The germline V gene encodes CDR1 MNHEY and CDR2 SVGAGI. The CDR3 here is CASSFQGNTIYF. The CDR3 DNA reads TGTGCCAGCAGTTTCCAGGGAAACACCATATATTTT.

This chain uses TRBV7-8 with TRBJ2-6; D might be TRBD2 (5 bases). Germline assignment: CDR1 SGHVS and CDR2 FQNEAQ. The CDR3 covers 17 residues. Between the trimmed V and J ends, which lost 1 base and 0 bases, there was a span of 10 bases. CDR3 coding DNA: TGTGCCAGCAGCTTAGTCGTGGGGAGCTCTGGGGCCAACGTCCTGACTTTC. Residues: CASSLVVGSSGANVLTF.

The chain joins TRBV11-1 to TRBJ1-2; 8 bases are shared with TRBD1. V lost 2 bases to trimming and J lost 1 base; unmatched junction nucleotides: 3. This CDR3 has 15 amino acids. Germline V CDR1 and CDR2: SGHAT, FQDESV (reference sequence). CDR3 in DNA: TGTGCCAGCAGCTTACGACAGGGGAGTAACTATGGCTACACCTTC. Translating it yields CASSLRQGSNYGYTF.

The rearrangement uses TRBV3-1 (or the pseudogene TRBV3-2) and TRBJ2-1; D remains ambiguous. The CDR3 consists of 14 residues. Germline assignment: CDR1 LGHDT and CDR2 YNNKEL (reference sequence). With 5 bases removed from V and 2 bases from J, the gap between germline ends came to 10 bases. CDR3 in amino acids: CASSDLPPYNEQFF. The CDR3 DNA reads TGTGCCAGCAGCGACCTTCCCCCCTACAATGAGCAGTTCTTC.

The V gene is TRBV7-2, the J gene TRBJ2-3; D not resolved. Germline V gene lookup returns CDR1 SGHTA and CDR2 FQGNSA. The V end was cut by 4 bases, the J end by 2 bases, with 10 bases between. The CDR3 length is 14 residues. The CDR3 DNA reads TGTGCCAGCAGCTCCCTCCTAACCACAGATACGCAGTATTTT. Amino acid sequence: CASSSLLTTDTQYF. The full variable domain, in which reference TRBV7-2 and TRBJ2-3 provide the parts outside the CDR3, is GAGVSQSPSNKVTEKGKDVELRCDPISGHTALYWYRQSLGQGLEFLIYFQGNSAPDKSGLPSDRFSAERTGGSVSTLTIQRTQQEDSAVYLCASSSLLTTDTQYFGPGTRLTVL.

The chain recombines TRBV6-5 with TRBJ2-7; D is possibly TRBD2 (5 bases). CDR3 length: 13 residues. Trimming cost V 6 bases and J 5 bases, with 14 bases left between them. Germline CDR1 and CDR2: MNHEY and SVGAGI. The CDR3 DNA sequence: TGTGCCAGCAGATTTCGGGAATTCGACGAGCAGTACTTC. It encodes CASRFREFDEQYF.

The rearrangement uses TRBV21-1 and TRBJ2-4; TRBD1 was called by the table and not checked on the DNA. TRBV21-1 is marked as a pseudogene. The CDR3 extends over 19 amino acids. The chain's CDR3 is CASSRPGQMIQIAKNIQYF. The CDR3 DNA reads TGTGCCAGCAGCAGACCGGGACAGATGATACAAATAGCCAAAAACATTCAGTACTTC.

This sequence joins TRBV21-1 and TRBJ2-7; the table assigns TRBD1, which was not confirmed against the DNA. TRBV21-1 is classified as a pseudogene. CDR3 length: 15 amino acids. Written as DNA, the CDR3 is TGTGCCAGCAGCTCGGACAGGGCTTTGCCCTACGAGCAGTACTTC. This codes for CASSSDRALPYEQYF.